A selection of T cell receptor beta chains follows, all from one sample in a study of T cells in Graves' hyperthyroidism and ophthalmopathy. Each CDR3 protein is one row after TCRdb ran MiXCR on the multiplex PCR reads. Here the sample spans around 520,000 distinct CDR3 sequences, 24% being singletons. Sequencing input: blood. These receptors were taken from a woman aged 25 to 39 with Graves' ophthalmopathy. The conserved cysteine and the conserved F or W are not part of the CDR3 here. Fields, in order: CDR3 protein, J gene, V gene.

CDR3: ASSFRLAGGYEQY
J: TRBJ2-7
V: TRBV27

CDR3: ASSPRQGLSYEQY
J: TRBJ2-7
V: TRBV5-1

CDR3: VSSFRRANTGELF
J: TRBJ2-2
V: TRBV12-3/TRBV12-4

CDR3: ASSDPGTASYEQY
J: TRBJ2-7
V: TRBV11-2

CDR3: ATSRLGQGLTGELF
J: TRBJ2-2
V: TRBV15

CDR3: ASAIGGYYEQY
J: TRBJ2-7
V: TRBV12-5

CDR3: ASYPDTNTEAF
J: TRBJ1-1
V: TRBV12-3/TRBV12-4

CDR3: ASGDAAPTLH
J: TRBJ1-6
V: TRBV2

CDR3: AISERARETQY
J: TRBJ2-5
V: TRBV10-3

CDR3: ADRDRPYEQY
J: TRBJ2-7
V: TRBV12-3/TRBV12-4

CDR3: ASSSTGASNQPQH
J: TRBJ1-5
V: TRBV27

CDR3: ASSLLTGGTSGYT
J: TRBJ1-2
V: TRBV27

CDR3: ASQRIGLLVGELF
J: TRBJ2-2
V: TRBV4-1

CDR3: ASRVTGTSGNTIY
J: TRBJ1-3
V: TRBV6-1

CDR3: ASSWGQGGNNSPLH
J: TRBJ1-6
V: TRBV13

CDR3: ASSWKDRSYEQY
J: TRBJ2-7
V: TRBV12-3/TRBV12-4

CDR3: ASSLLGGTQPQH
J: TRBJ1-5
V: TRBV6-2/TRBV6-3

CDR3: ASSPLARFDRANTEAF
J: TRBJ1-1
V: TRBV7-7

CDR3: ASSPRTGEHQPQH
J: TRBJ1-5
V: TRBV6-2/TRBV6-3

CDR3: AITAGISSGANVLT
J: TRBJ2-6
V: TRBV10-3

CDR3: ASSYNLQGTYEQY
J: TRBJ2-7
V: TRBV6-5

CDR3: ASSYWDISGANVLT
J: TRBJ2-6
V: TRBV6-5

CDR3: ASSPSGRGYGYT
J: TRBJ1-2
V: TRBV7-9

CDR3: ASSQDRENTEAC
J: TRBJ1-1
V: TRBV7-8

CDR3: ATSKRQGAETQY
J: TRBJ2-5
V: TRBV12-3/TRBV12-4

CDR3: ASSLLAVVKNTGELF
J: TRBJ2-2
V: TRBV18

CDR3: ASRVGDEAF
J: TRBJ1-1
V: TRBV6-1

CDR3: SARVAGELF
J: TRBJ2-2
V: TRBV20-1

CDR3: ASSHLRRGSGYT
J: TRBJ1-2
V: TRBV7-8

CDR3: ASSETVNTEAF
J: TRBJ1-1
V: TRBV6-1

CDR3: ASSYPPGTGGEAF
J: TRBJ1-1
V: TRBV6-5

CDR3: ASSPGQGNGGAEAF
J: TRBJ1-1
V: TRBV12-3/TRBV12-4

CDR3: ASNLDRGLAAARQY
J: TRBJ2-7
V: TRBV2

CDR3: ASSLVEAGNTEAF
J: TRBJ1-1
V: TRBV12-3/TRBV12-4

CDR3: ASTRAPGANVLT
J: TRBJ2-6
V: TRBV12-3/TRBV12-4

CDR3: ASSGTGRHQPQH
J: TRBJ1-5
V: TRBV12-3/TRBV12-4

CDR3: ASSLGTEGNTIY
J: TRBJ1-3
V: TRBV5-1

CDR3: ASSTRGGGLYEQY
J: TRBJ2-7
V: TRBV6-1

CDR3: ASSVEQGTEAF
J: TRBJ1-1
V: TRBV9

CDR3: TSSGTGAKQTQY
J: TRBJ2-5
V: TRBV2

CDR3: SAMEYTGELF
J: TRBJ2-2
V: TRBV20-1

CDR3: ASSLSAGDNPYEQY
J: TRBJ2-7
V: TRBV27

CDR3: SASRGATYEQY
J: TRBJ2-7
V: TRBV20-1

CDR3: ASILSHDGYT
J: TRBJ1-2
V: TRBV25-1

CDR3: SAKGVQEFQETQY
J: TRBJ2-5
V: TRBV20-1

CDR3: ASSLFLTRGPEAF
J: TRBJ1-1
V: TRBV28

CDR3: ASSIRAETEAF
J: TRBJ1-1
V: TRBV19

CDR3: ASIRGLGTGELF
J: TRBJ2-2
V: TRBV12-3/TRBV12-4

CDR3: ASSYSSGGYGNYGYT
J: TRBJ1-2
V: TRBV6-5

CDR3: ASSFEGYIQY
J: TRBJ2-4
V: TRBV12-3/TRBV12-4

CDR3: ASSYQGSGANVLT
J: TRBJ2-6
V: TRBV7-9

CDR3: ATSSYRGRGETQY
J: TRBJ2-5
V: TRBV15

CDR3: SATPYGANVLT
J: TRBJ2-6
V: TRBV20-1

CDR3: ASSLAAGARYENTGELF
J: TRBJ2-2
V: TRBV12-3/TRBV12-4

CDR3: ASSNYRNTEAF
J: TRBJ1-1
V: TRBV19

CDR3: ASSYTAGDGYT
J: TRBJ1-2
V: TRBV7-2

CDR3: ASIIGRTGELF
J: TRBJ2-2
V: TRBV2

CDR3: ASSPRGLLSPQY
J: TRBJ2-7
V: TRBV28

CDR3: ASSWGSGEETQY
J: TRBJ2-5
V: TRBV19